This T cell receptor beta chain was obtained from a study of response to subunit inactivated influenza vaccine. TCRdb passed the RT-PCR reads through MiXCR, listing each CDR3 protein once. The sample lists about 830,000 distinct CDR3 sequences, approximately 17% seen once, with approximately 11% in the top ten. The CDR3 extends over 15 amino acids. The germline CDR1 and CDR2 sequences are SGHTA and FQGNSA. The V end was cut by 1 base, the J end by 5 bases, with 14 bases between. This specimen was PBMCs from blood, taken 4 to 6 days after vaccination. This TCR was sampled from a man between 45 and 60 years old who received an inactivated influenza vaccine. The rearrangement links TRBV7-2 to TRBJ2-5, with unresolved D. In nucleotides, the CDR3 is TGTGCCAGCAGCTTAGATCACAGACCGAGTGAGACCCAGTACTTC. It encodes CASSLDHRPSETQYF.